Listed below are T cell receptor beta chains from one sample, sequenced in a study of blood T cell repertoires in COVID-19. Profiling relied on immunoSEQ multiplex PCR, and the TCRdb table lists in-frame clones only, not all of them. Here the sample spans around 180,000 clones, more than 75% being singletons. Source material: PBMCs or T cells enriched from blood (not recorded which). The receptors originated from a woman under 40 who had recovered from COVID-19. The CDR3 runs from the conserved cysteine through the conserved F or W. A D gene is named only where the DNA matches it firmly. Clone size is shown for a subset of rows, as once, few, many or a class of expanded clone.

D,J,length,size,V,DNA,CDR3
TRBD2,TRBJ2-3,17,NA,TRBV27,TGTGCCAGCAGTCCCCGGGGACTAGCCGGAAGAACAGATACGCAGTATTTT,CASSPRGLAGRTDTQYF
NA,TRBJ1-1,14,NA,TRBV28,TGTGCCAGCAGTTTAATGGGGCGGCGGACTGAAGCTTTCTTT,CASSLMGRRTEAFF
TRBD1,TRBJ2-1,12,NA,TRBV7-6,TGTGCCAGCAGCTTAGATCAGGGGGCGTGGTTCTTC,CASSLDQGAWFF
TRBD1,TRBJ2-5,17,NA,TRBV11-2,TGTGCCAGCAGCTTTTCCACCGGGACAGGGGGTAAAGAGACCCAGTACTTC,CASSFSTGTGGKETQYF
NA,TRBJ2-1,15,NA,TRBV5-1,TGCGCCAGCAGCTCGAGCTCACTAGTTTCCAATGAGCAGTTCTTC,CASSSSSLVSNEQFF
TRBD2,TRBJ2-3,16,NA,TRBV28,TGTGCCAGCAGCAGAGCTAGCGGGGGTAGCACAGATACGCAGTATTTT,CASSRASGGSTDTQYF
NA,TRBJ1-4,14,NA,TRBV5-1,TGCGCCAGCAGCCAAGACAGTCCAAATGAAAAACTGTTTTTT,CASSQDSPNEKLFF
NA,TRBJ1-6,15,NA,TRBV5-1,TGCGCCAGCAGCTTGGTTGTCGGAGCTAGTTCACCCCTCCACTTT,CASSLVVGASSPLHF
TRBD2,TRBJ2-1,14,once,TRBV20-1,TGCAGTGCTAGTTGGACTAGCGGTTACAATGAGCAGTTCTTC,CSASWTSGYNEQFF
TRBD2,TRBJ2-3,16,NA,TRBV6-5,TGTGCCAGCAGTTACTCGCGAGCGGGAAGTCCAGATACGCAGTATTTT,CASSYSRAGSPDTQYF
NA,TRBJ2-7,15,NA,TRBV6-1,TGTGCCAGCAGTGAAGCGGCACAGGGCGCCTACGAGCAGTACTTC,CASSEAAQGAYEQYF
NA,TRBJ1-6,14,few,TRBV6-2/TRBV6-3,TGTGCCAGCAGCCGTTGGGCCCTGAATTCACCCCTCCACTTT,CASSRWALNSPLHF
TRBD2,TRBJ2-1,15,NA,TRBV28,TGTGCCAGCAGTTTGGGCGGGACTAGCAGCAATGAGCAGTTCTTC,CASSLGGTSSNEQFF
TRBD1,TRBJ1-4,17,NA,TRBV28,TGTGCCAGCAGTCCGTGGGACAGGGGTGGATTAAATGAAAAACTGTTTTTT,CASSPWDRGGLNEKLFF
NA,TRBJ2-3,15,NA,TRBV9,TGTGCCAGCAGCGTAGGGGGGGGCGCATCGGATACGCAGTATTTT,CASSVGGGASDTQYF
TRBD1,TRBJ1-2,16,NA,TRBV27,TGTGCCAGCAGTTTCATATCGGGACAGGGATCCTATGGCTACACCTTC,CASSFISGQGSYGYTF
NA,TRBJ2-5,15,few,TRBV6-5,TGTGCCAGCAGTTACTTTTCAGGGGTAGCAGAGACCCAGTACTTC,CASSYFSGVAETQYF
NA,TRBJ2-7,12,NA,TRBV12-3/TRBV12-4,TGTGCCAGCAGTCGGGACACCTACGAGCAGTACTTC,CASSRDTYEQYF
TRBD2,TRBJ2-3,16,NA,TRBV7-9,TGTGCCAGCGGCGACCCACGGACTAGCGGCACAGATACGCAGTATTTT,CASGDPRTSGTDTQYF
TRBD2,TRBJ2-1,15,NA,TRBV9,TGTGCCAGCAGCCCCACTAGCGGGTTGGCGGATGAGCAGTTCTTC,CASSPTSGLADEQFF
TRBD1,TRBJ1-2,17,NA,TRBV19,TGTGCCAGTAGTATGAGAGGGGGCCCATCTCTACTCTATGGCTACACCTTC,CASSMRGGPSLLYGYTF
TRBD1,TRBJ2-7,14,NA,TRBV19,TGTGCCAGTAGTCCCGGAACAGGGGCCTACGAGCAGTACTTC,CASSPGTGAYEQYF
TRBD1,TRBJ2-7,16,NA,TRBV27,TGTGCCAGCAGTTCCACCGCGGACAGGCACTTCTACGAGCAGTACTTC,CASSSTADRHFYEQYF
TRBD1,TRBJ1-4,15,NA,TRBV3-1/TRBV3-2,TGTGCCAGCAGCCCGTCGGGACAGGGGTATGAAAAACTGTTTTTT,CASSPSGQGYEKLFF
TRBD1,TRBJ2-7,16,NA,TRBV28,TGTGCCAGCAGTTCACCGTTTGTACAGGGGTCCCACGAGCAGTACTTC,CASSSPFVQGSHEQYF
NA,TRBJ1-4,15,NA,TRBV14,TGTGCCAGCAGCCAAGATGGCCCCAGGGGCAGACTGCTGTTTTTT,CASSQDGPRGRLLFF
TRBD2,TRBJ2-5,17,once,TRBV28,TGTGCCAGCAGCCCGGGACTAGCGGGAGGGCCAGTAAAGACCCAGTACTTC,CASSPGLAGGPVKTQYF
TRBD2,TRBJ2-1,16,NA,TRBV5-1,TGCGCCAGCAGCTTAACCGGGACTAGAAATTCCAATGAGCAGTTCTTC,CASSLTGTRNSNEQFF
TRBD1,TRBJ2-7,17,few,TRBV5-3,TGTGCCAGAAGCCGGACAGGGTGGGGGCAAGGGGTACGCGAGCAGTACTTC,CARSRTGWGQGVREQYF
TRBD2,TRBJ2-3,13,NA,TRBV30,TGTGCCTGGAGTGTACTAGCGGTAGATACGCAGTATTTT,CAWSVLAVDTQYF
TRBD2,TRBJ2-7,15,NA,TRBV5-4,TGTGCCAGCAGCGAAAGACTAGCGGGAGTCCACGAGCAGTACTTC,CASSERLAGVHEQYF
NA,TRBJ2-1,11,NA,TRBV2,TGTGCCAGCAGGGAAGCTAGCGAGCAGTTCTTC,CASREASEQFF
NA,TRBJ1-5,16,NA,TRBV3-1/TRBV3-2,TGTGCCAGCAGCCAAGGCGGGACCGGTGGGCATCAGCCCCAGCATTTT,CASSQGGTGGHQPQHF
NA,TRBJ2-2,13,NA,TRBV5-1,TGCGCCAGCAGTACTACGAGCACCGGGGAGCTGTTTTTT,CASSTTSTGELFF
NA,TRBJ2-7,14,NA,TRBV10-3,TGTGCCATCAGTGAGGACAGGTCTTCCTACGAGCAGTACTTC,CAISEDRSSYEQYF
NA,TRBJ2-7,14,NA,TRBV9,TGTGCCAGCAGCGCCCTCGGGAGCTCCTACGAGCAGTACTTC,CASSALGSSYEQYF
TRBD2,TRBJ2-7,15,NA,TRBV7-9,TGTGCCAGCAGCTTAGAAGCGGGGACCTCCTACGAGCAGTACTTC,CASSLEAGTSYEQYF
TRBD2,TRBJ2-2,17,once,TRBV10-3,TGTGCCATCAGTGGGACTAGCGGGAGGGGAAACACCGGGGAGCTGTTTTTT,CAISGTSGRGNTGELFF
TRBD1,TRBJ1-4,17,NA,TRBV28,TGTGCCAGCAGTCGCGCTTACAGGGGAACAACTAATGAAAAACTGTTTTTT,CASSRAYRGTTNEKLFF
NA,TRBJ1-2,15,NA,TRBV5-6,TGTGCCAGCAGCTTGCCCCCTTACGGGGACTATGGCTACACCTTC,CASSLPPYGDYGYTF
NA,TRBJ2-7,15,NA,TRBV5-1,TGCGCCAGCAGCCCTCGGGGAGCCTGGGGGGACGAGCAGTACTTC,CASSPRGAWGDEQYF
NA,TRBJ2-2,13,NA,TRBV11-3,TGTGCCAGCAGCTCCCCGCGCACCGGGGAGCTGTTTTTT,CASSSPRTGELFF
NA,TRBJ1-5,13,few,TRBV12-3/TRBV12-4,TGTGCCAGCAGTTTACCGGGGGGTCAGCCCCAGCATTTT,CASSLPGGQPQHF
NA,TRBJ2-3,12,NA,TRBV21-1,TGTGCCTCCCTTGGGGGGTCAGATACGCAGTATTTT,CASLGGSDTQYF
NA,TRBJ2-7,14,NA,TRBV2,TGTGCCAGCAGTGTTGGCGGGTCGGCGTACGAGCAGTACTTC,CASSVGGSAYEQYF